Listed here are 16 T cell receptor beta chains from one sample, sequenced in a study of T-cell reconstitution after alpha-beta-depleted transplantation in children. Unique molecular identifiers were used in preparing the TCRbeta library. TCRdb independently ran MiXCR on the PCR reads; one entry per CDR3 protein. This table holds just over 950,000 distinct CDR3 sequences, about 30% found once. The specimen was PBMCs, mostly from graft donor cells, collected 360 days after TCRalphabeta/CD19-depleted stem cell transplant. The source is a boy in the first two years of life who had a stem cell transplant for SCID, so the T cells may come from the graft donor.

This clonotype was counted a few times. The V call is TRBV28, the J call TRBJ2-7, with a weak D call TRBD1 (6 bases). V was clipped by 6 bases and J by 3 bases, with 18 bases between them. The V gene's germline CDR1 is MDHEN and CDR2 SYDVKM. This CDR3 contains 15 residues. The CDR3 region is CASSRGQLKGYEQYF. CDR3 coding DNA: TGTGCCAGCAGCAGGGGACAATTAAAGGGCTACGAGCAGTACTTC.

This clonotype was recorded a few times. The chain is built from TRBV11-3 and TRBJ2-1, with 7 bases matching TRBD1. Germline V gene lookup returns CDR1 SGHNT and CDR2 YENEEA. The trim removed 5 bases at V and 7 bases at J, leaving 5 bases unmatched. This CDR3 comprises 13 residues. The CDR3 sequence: CASSTRTGNEQFF. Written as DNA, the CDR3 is TGTGCCAGCAGCACACGGACAGGTAATGAGCAGTTCTTC.

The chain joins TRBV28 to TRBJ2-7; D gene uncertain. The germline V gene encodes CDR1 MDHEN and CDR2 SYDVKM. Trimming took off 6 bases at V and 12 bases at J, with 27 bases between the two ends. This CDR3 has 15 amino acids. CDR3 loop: CASSTLDSDTPVLYF. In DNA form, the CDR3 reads TGTGCCAGCAGCACCCTCGATAGTGATACCCCGGTCCTGTACTTC.

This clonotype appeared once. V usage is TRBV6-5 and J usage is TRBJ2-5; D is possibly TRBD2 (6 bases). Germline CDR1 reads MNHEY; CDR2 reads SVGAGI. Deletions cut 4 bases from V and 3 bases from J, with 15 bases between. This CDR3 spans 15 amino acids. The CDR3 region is CASSWGDTDKETQYF. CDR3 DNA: TGTGCCAGCAGTTGGGGGGATACAGACAAAGAGACCCAGTACTTC.

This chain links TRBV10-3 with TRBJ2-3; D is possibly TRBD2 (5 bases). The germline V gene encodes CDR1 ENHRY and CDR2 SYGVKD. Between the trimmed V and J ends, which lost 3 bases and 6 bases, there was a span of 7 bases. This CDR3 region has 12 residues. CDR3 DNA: TGTGCCATCAGTGAACCGGGGGATACGCAGTATTTT. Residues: CAISEPGDTQYF.

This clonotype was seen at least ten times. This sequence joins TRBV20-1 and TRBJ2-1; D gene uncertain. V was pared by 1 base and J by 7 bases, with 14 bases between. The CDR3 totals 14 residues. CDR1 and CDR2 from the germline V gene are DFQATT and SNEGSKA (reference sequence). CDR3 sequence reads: CSARGANLWNEQFF. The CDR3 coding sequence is TGCAGTGCTAGAGGGGCCAACCTGTGGAATGAGCAGTTCTTC.

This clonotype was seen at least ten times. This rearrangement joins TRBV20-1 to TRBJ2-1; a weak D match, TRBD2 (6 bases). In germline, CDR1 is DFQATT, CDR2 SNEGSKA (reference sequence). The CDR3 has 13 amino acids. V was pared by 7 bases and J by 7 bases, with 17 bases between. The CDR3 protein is CSGAGTEGNEQFF. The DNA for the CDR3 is TGCAGTGGGGCCGGGACGGAGGGTAATGAGCAGTTCTTC.

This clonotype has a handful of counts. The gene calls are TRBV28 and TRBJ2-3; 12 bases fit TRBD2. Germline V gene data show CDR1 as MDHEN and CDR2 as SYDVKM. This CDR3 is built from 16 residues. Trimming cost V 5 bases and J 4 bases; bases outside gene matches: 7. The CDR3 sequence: CASSDLAGGPADTQYF. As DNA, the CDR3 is TGTGCCAGCAGTGACCTAGCGGGGGGGCCGGCAGATACGCAGTATTTT.

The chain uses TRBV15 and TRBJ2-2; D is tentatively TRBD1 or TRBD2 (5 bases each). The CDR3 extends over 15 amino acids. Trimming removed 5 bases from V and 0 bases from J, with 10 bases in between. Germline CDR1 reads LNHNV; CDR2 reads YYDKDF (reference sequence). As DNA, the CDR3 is TGTGCCACCAGCGGGGGACGTACGAACACCGGGGAGCTGTTTTTT. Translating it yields CATSGGRTNTGELFF.

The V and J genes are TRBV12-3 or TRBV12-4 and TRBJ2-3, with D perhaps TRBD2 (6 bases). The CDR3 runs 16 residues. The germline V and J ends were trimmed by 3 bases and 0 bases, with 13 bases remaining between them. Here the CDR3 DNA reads TGTGCCAGCAGTTTTCCGACTAGAACTAGCACAGATACGCAGTATTTT. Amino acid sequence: CASSFPTRTSTDTQYF.

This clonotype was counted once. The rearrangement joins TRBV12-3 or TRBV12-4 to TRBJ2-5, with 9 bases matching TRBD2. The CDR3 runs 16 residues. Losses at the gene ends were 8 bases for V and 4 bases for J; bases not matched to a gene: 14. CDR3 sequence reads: CASAPARGGDGETQYF. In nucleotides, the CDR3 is TGTGCCAGCGCCCCCGCCCGCGGGGGGGACGGAGAGACCCAGTACTTC.

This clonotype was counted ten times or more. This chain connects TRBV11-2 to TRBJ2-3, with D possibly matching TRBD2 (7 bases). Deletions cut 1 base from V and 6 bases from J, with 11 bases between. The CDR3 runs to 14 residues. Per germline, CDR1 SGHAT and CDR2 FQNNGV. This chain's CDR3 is CASSLVGGADTQYF. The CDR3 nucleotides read TGTGCCAGCAGCTTAGTGGGGGGGGCGGATACGCAGTATTTT.

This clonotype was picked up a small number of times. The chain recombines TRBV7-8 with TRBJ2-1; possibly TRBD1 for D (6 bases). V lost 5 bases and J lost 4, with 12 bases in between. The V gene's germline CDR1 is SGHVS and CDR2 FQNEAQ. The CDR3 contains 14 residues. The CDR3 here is CASSVRGQYNEQFF. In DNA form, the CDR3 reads TGTGCCAGCAGCGTACGAGGACAGTACAATGAGCAGTTCTTC.

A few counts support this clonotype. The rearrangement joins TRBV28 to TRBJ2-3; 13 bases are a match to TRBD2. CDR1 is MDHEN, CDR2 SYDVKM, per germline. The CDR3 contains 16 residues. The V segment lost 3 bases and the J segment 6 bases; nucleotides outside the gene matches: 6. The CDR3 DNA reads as TGTGCCAGCAGTTTCCTACTAGCGGGGGGGCGGGATACGCAGTATTTT. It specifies CASSFLLAGGRDTQYF.

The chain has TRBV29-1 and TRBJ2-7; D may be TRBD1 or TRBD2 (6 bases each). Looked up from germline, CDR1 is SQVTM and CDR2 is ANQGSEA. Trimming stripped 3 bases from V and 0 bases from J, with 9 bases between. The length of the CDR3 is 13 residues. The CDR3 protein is CSVEGGLSYEQYF. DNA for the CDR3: TGCAGCGTTGAGGGGGGCCTCTCCTACGAGCAGTACTTC.

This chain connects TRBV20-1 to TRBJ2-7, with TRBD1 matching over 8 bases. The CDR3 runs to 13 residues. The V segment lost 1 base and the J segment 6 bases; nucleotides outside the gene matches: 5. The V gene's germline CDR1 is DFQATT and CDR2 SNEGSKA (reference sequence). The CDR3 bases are TGCAGTGCTAGAGCCTCAGGGGGCGCCGAGCAGTACTTC. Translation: CSARASGGAEQYF.